The clone carrying this T cell receptor beta chain occurred once. The antigen is undetermined. It was cDNA, reverse transcribed from extracted RNA, that served as the sequencing template. Sequenced by immunoSEQ multiplex PCR; TCRdb stores in-frame clones only, minus some. The sample consists of hundreds of thousands of clones, 60% of them appearing once. Regarding treatment: oral pan-JAK inhibitor, 5-10 mg twice daily. This specimen belongs to a study of CD8+ T cells in alopecia areata. Whole-study results and caveats: In lesional scalp, particularly from alopecia totalis/universalis, clonality was higher than in normal scalp.

Germline lookup yields CDR1 SGHRS and CDR2 YFSETQ. The CDR3 length is 16 residues. V was trimmed by 0 bases and J by 4 bases, leaving 14 bases between them. This clonotype was sampled from a human donor with alopecia areata. V gene TRBV5-1 combines with J gene TRBJ1-3; D possibly corresponds to TRBD1 (6 bases). Sample: CD4+ T cells sorted from blood, taken between weeks 51 and 54, from a patient treated with tofacitinib. The CDR3 protein is CASSLDQRDRGNTIYF. The DNA for the CDR3 is TGCGCCAGCAGCTTGGATCAGCGAGACAGGGGAAACACCATATATTTT.